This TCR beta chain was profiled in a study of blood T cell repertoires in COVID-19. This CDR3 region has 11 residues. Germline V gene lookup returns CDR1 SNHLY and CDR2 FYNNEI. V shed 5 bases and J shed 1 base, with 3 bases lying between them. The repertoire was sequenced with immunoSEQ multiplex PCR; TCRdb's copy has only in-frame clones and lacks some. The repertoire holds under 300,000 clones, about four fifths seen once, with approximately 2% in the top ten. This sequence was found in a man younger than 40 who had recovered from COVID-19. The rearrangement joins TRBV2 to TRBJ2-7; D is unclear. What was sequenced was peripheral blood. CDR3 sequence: CASSPSYEQYF. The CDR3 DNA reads TGTGCCAGCAGTCCGTCCTACGAGCAGTACTTC.